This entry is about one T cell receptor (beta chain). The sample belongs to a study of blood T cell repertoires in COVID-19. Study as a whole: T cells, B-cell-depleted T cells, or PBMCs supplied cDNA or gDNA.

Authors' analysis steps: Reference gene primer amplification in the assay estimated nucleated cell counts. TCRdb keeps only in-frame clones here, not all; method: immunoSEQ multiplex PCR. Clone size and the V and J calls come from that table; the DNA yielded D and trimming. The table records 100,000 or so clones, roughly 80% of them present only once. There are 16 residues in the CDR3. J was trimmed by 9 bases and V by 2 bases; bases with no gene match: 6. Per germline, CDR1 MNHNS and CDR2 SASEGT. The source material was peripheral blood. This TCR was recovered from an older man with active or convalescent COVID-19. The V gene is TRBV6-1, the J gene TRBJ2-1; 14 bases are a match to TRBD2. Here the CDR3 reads CASSESVGTSGSEQFF. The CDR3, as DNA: TGTGCCAGCAGTGAAAGTGTGGGGACTAGCGGGAGTGAGCAGTTCTTC.